The next 23 T cell receptor beta chains were all read from a single sample in a study of CD8+ T cells in alopecia areata. RNA was isolated and reverse transcribed to cDNA, the sequencing template. The table came from immunoSEQ multiplex PCR; TCRdb's copy has only in-frame clones and leaves some out. Of more than 90,000 clones in the sample, roughly two fifths were seen once. Sequenced: CD4+ T cells sorted from blood. The receptor source for this set is a human donor with alopecia areata.

There are a few counts of this clone. The chain is built from TRBV19 and TRBJ1-2; D gene uncertain. Per germline, CDR1 LNHDA and CDR2 SQIVND (reference sequence). This CDR3 has 13 amino acids. The V end was cut by 9 bases, the J end by 5 bases, with 16 bases between. The CDR3 is CASREREEYGYTF. The CDR3 DNA reads TGTGCCAGCAGAGAACGGGAAGAATATGGCTACACCTTC.

The rearrangement links TRBV30 to TRBJ2-3; 8 nucleotides agree with TRBD2. The CDR3 spans 15 residues. The germline CDR1 and CDR2 sequences are GTSNPN and SVGIG (reference sequence). Losses at the gene ends were 5 bases for V and 0 bases for J; bases not matched to a gene: 7. The CDR3 coding sequence is TGTGCCTGGGCACAACTAGCGGCTAGCACAGATACGCAGTATTTT. Residues: CAWAQLAASTDTQYF.

The chain carries TRBV6-4 and TRBJ2-1; 8 bases are shared with TRBD2. Germline CDR1 reads MRHNA; CDR2 reads SNTAGT. This CDR3 has 18 amino acids. V shed 7 bases and J 3 bases; nucleotides not matched to a gene: 17. The CDR3 protein is CASTAPGGGRQVYNEQFF. Written as DNA, the CDR3 is TGTGCCAGCACCGCCCCCGGGGGGGGCCGACAAGTCTACAATGAGCAGTTCTTC.

This rearrangement joins TRBV7-2 to TRBJ2-7; 7 nucleotides align to TRBD1. The CDR3 runs to 13 residues. V lost 5 bases to trimming and J lost 4 bases; unmatched junction nucleotides: 5. CDR1 is SGHTA and CDR2 is FQGNSA in the germline V gene. In nucleotides, the CDR3 is TGTGCCAGCAGCCCGGGACAGCGTTACGAGCAGTACTTC. Residues: CASSPGQRYEQYF.

The chain is built from TRBV29-1 and TRBJ1-2; 8 bases align to TRBD1. Unmatched junction bases numbered 6, after V lost 4 bases and J lost 8 bases. The CDR3 is 12 residues long. Per germline, CDR1 SQVTM and CDR2 ANQGSEA. In DNA form, the CDR3 reads TGCAGCGTTGTTCGGACAGGGATCGGCTACACCTTC. Translating gives CSVVRTGIGYTF.

This clone has just a few counts. The chain links TRBV29-1 to TRBJ2-5, with a possible D match to TRBD2 (6 bases). Germline V gene data show CDR1 as SQVTM and CDR2 as ANQGSEA. CDR3 length: 16 amino acids. With 3 bases removed from V and 0 bases from J, the gap between germline ends came to 17 bases. CDR3 sequence reads: CSVDMGGRGYQETQYF. CDR3 coding DNA: TGCAGCGTTGATATGGGGGGTCGGGGGTACCAAGAGACCCAGTACTTC.

In its sample, this clone was seen a few times. The genes are TRBV7-9 and TRBJ1-5; D not resolved. The CDR3 has 14 amino acids. Germline V gives CDR1 SEHNR, CDR2 FQNEAQ (reference sequence). V was shortened by 5 bases and J by 0 bases, with 8 bases between the two germline ends. This chain's CDR3 is CASSADGSNQPQHF. The CDR3, as DNA: TGTGCCAGCAGCGCGGACGGTAGCAATCAGCCCCAGCATTTT.

This chain links TRBV29-1 with TRBJ2-7, with 9 bases that match TRBD2. Germline values: CDR1 SQVTM, CDR2 ANQGSEA. There are 13 residues in the CDR3. Germline trimming cut 4 bases from V and 5 bases from J; bases unmatched to any gene: 6. The CDR3, as DNA: TGCAGCGTTGGTTGGCGGGAGGGTGACGAGCAGTACTTC. Amino acids: CSVGWREGDEQYF.

The V and J genes are TRBV29-1 and TRBJ1-1; D uncertain. With 2 bases removed from V and 7 bases from J, the gap between germline ends came to 17 bases. Germline V CDR1 and CDR2: SQVTM, ANQGSEA. The CDR3 is 14 amino acids. The CDR3 here is CSVESAGPFLEAFF. CDR3 nucleotide sequence: TGCAGCGTTGAATCGGCCGGACCATTTCTTGAAGCTTTCTTT.

This clone was observed a handful of times. V usage is TRBV29-1 and J usage is TRBJ2-2, with TRBD1 matching over 8 bases. Germline V lookup: CDR1 SQVTM, CDR2 ANQGSEA. The J segment lost 4 bases and the V segment lost 7 bases, leaving 8 bases of the junction unmatched. The CDR3 length is 14 residues. CDR3 protein: CSASDREITGELFF. CDR3 nucleotides: TGCAGCGCCTCGGACAGGGAGATCACCGGGGAGCTGTTTTTT.

This chain joins TRBV29-1 and TRBJ2-7, with D perhaps TRBD2 (5 bases). The CDR3 is made up of 13 amino acids. Germline V gives CDR1 SQVTM, CDR2 ANQGSEA. The V end lost 3 bases, the J end lost 3 bases, and 12 bases lay between the germline ends. DNA of the CDR3: TGCAGCGTTGATCCGGTAGGGAGCTACGAGCAGTACTTC. Translation gives CSVDPVGSYEQYF.

This chain uses TRBV30 with TRBJ1-5; D not resolved. The CDR3 totals 13 residues. In germline, CDR1 is GTSNPN, CDR2 SVGIG (reference sequence). V was pared by 0 bases and J by 4 bases, with 7 bases between. The CDR3 nucleotides read TGTGCCTGGAGTGTAGGGCTTAATCAGCCCCAGCATTTT. Protein product: CAWSVGLNQPQHF. Complete variable domain (other parts from reference TRBV30 and TRBJ1-5): SQTIHQWPATLVQPVGSPLSLECTVEGTSNPNLYWYRQAAGRGLQLLFYSVGIGQISSEVPQNLSASRPQDRQFILSSKKLLLSDSGFYLCAWSVGLNQPQHFGDGTRLSIL.

Only a few counts were recorded for this clone. The chain is built from TRBV4-3 and TRBJ1-1; D is unresolved. This CDR3 is built from 13 residues. Looked up from germline, CDR1 is LGHNA and CDR2 is YSLEER. V lost 0 bases, J lost 4 bases, and 6 bases lay in between. CDR3 amino acids: CASSQDSATEAFF. The CDR3 coding sequence is TGCGCCAGCAGCCAAGATTCAGCCACTGAAGCTTTCTTT.

This chain connects TRBV9 to TRBJ2-1; 12 bases are a match to TRBD2. After removal of 0 bases from V and 6 bases from J, the junction contained 7 bases not matched to a gene. The CDR3 consists of 17 residues. Germline loops: CDR1 SGDLS, CDR2 YYNGEE. The CDR3 region has the DNA TGTGCCAGCAGCGTAGTTTGGAGACTAGCGGGAGCCAATGAGCAGTTCTTC. This gives the protein CASSVVWRLAGANEQFF.

This sequence joins TRBV29-1 and TRBJ2-3; 12 bases fit TRBD2. The CDR3 runs to 16 residues. Trimming cost V 7 bases and J 4 bases; bases outside gene matches: 12. CDR1 and CDR2 from the germline V gene are SQVTM and ANQGSEA. CDR3 sequence: CSAEGRTSGVADTQYF. The CDR3 bases are TGCAGCGCCGAAGGAAGGACTAGCGGGGTCGCAGATACGCAGTATTTT.

This clone was picked up a small number of times. The chain carries TRBV7-9 and TRBJ2-3, with D hard to call. The V end was cut by 5 bases, the J end by 2 bases, with 11 bases between. Germline V gene lookup returns CDR1 SEHNR and CDR2 FQNEAQ (reference sequence). The CDR3 spans 14 residues. Here the CDR3 DNA reads TGTGCCAGCAGCCCCACGGCGACCACAGATACGCAGTATTTT. Translation: CASSPTATTDTQYF.

V is TRBV27 and J is TRBJ2-7, with D possibly being TRBD2 (5 bases). The germline V gene encodes CDR1 MNHEY and CDR2 SMNVEV (reference sequence). Trimming took off 3 bases at V and 5 bases at J, with 14 bases between the two ends. The CDR3 loop spans 14 amino acids. CDR3 nucleotide sequence: TGTGCCAGCAGTTTTTCCGGGATTCTGAACGAGCAGTACTTC. The encoded protein is CASSFSGILNEQYF.

This chain links TRBV29-1 with TRBJ1-2, with a tentative D call TRBD1 (6 bases). Trimming removed 1 base from V and 3 bases from J, with 6 bases in between. The CDR3 has 12 amino acids. Germline values: CDR1 SQVTM, CDR2 ANQGSEA. The CDR3 is CSVEGQDYGYTF. DNA for the CDR3: TGCAGCGTTGAAGGACAGGACTATGGCTACACCTTC.

The chain couples TRBV30 to TRBJ2-7; 7 bases are shared with TRBD2. V lost 0 bases to trimming and J lost 0 bases; unmatched junction nucleotides: 8. CDR1 is GTSNPN and CDR2 is SVGIG in the germline V gene (reference sequence). The CDR3 extends over 16 amino acids. The CDR3: CAWSVPWASGSYEQYF. The CDR3 region has the DNA TGTGCCTGGAGTGTACCCTGGGCTAGCGGCTCCTACGAGCAGTACTTC.

The chain joins TRBV30 to TRBJ1-1, with D tentatively TRBD1 (5 bases). The CDR3 has 11 residues. V lost 5 bases and J 11 bases, leaving 15 bases between the germline ends. Germline lookup yields CDR1 GTSNPN and CDR2 SVGIG (reference sequence). For the CDR3, the DNA is TGTGCCTGGGTGGGGGTAAGAGGGGCTTTCTTT. Translation: CAWVGVRGAFF.

This sequence joins TRBV28 and TRBJ2-7; TRBD1 agrees at 7 bases. Unmatched junction bases numbered 7, after V lost 8 bases and J lost 3 bases. Per germline, CDR1 MDHEN and CDR2 SYDVKM. The CDR3 consists of 13 residues. The CDR3 DNA follows: TGTGCCAGCGGGAAAGGACAGGACTACGAGCAGTACTTC. This encodes CASGKGQDYEQYF.

A remark on this clone: This sample includes further DNA sequences coding for the same CDR3. The chain joins TRBV7-3 to TRBJ2-2; D not resolved. CDR3 length: 14 amino acids. Between the trimmed V and J ends, which lost 2 bases and 0 bases, there was a span of 4 bases. In germline, CDR1 is SGHTA, CDR2 FQGTGA. The CDR3 spells CASSLGSNTGELFF. The CDR3 DNA sequence: TGTGCCAGCAGCTTAGGCTCGAACACCGGGGAGCTGTTTTTT.

For the CDR3, the DNA is TGTGCCAGCAGCTCTGGACTAGCGCCGCCCGGGGAGCTGTTTTTT. Protein: CASSSGLAPPGELFF. The rearrangement links TRBV7-2 to TRBJ2-2, with TRBD2 matching 9 bases. V dropped 4 bases and J dropped 6; count of bases not matched to a gene: 6. Germline V gene sequence: CDR1 SGHTA, CDR2 FQGNSA. There are 15 residues in the CDR3.